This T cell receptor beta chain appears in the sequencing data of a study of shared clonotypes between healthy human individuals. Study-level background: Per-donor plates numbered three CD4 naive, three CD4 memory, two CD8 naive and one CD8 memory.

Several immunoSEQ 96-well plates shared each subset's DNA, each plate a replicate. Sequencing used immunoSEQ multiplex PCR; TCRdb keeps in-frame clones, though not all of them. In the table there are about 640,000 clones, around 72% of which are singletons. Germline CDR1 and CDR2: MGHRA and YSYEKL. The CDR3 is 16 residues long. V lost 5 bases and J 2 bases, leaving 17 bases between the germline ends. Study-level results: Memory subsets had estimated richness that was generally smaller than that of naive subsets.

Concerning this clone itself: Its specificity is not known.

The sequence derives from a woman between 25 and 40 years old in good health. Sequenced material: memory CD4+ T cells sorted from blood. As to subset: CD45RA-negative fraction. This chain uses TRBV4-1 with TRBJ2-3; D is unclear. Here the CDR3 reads CASSYQTRKNTDTQYF. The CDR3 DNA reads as TGCGCCAGCAGCTATCAGACGAGAAAAAACACAGATACGCAGTATTTT.